The 11 T cell receptor beta chains in this list originate from one sample, sequenced in a study of Ad26.COV2.S vaccination and SARS-CoV-2 variants. TCRdb's copy holds only in-frame clones and misses some; the assay was immunoSEQ multiplex PCR. This table holds about 680,000 clones, 89% found once. Treatment in this sample: approximately 18 received Ad26.COV2.S at low or high dose, single or two shots; about 5 received placebo; per-sample allocation not given. Day 63 following the first vaccine or placebo injection was when the samples were taken. The sample here was peripheral blood, taken in a trial of Ad26.COV2.S vaccine versus placebo. These receptor sequences come from a person between 18 and 60 years old who received the Ad26.COV2.S COVID-19 vaccine or a placebo.

This clone was detected a few times. Other nucleotide sequences in the sample specify the same CDR3. V usage is TRBV25-1 and J usage is TRBJ2-7; D is perhaps TRBD2 (6 bases). V lost 0 bases, J lost 3 bases, and 9 bases lay in between. The CDR3 covers 14 residues. In germline, CDR1 is MGHDK, CDR2 SYGVNS. CDR3: CASSEYGRSYEQYF. DNA of the CDR3: TGTGCCAGCAGTGAATACGGGAGAAGCTACGAGCAGTACTTC.

Of note for this clone: The same CDR3 can be traced to other DNA sequences in this sample. V and J are TRBV18 and TRBJ2-7; the match to TRBD1 covers 9 bases. CDR1 and CDR2 (germline): KGHSH, LQKENI. V trimming: 4 bases; J trimming: 3 bases; junction bases outside the gene matches: 1. The CDR3 is 13 amino acids. In nucleotides, the CDR3 is TGTGCCAGCTCACGGGACAGGGACTACGAGCAGTACTTC. Protein sequence: CASSRDRDYEQYF.

This CDR3 is CASSRDYSGVEQFF. The DNA for the CDR3 is TGTGCCAGTAGTAGGGACTACAGCGGTGTCGAGCAGTTCTTC. V usage is TRBV19 and J usage is TRBJ2-1, with 7 bases lining up with TRBD2. Germline assignment: CDR1 LNHDA and CDR2 SQIVND (reference sequence). CDR3 length: 14 amino acids. V dropped 4 bases and J dropped 10; count of bases not matched to a gene: 10.

The chain carries TRBV4-1 and TRBJ2-3; no clear D gene. This CDR3 spans 14 amino acids. V was trimmed by 1 base and J by 2 bases, leaving 7 bases between them. CDR1 is MGHRA, CDR2 YSYEKL, per germline. The CDR3 here is CASSQGSDTDTQYF. In DNA, the CDR3 is TGCGCCAGCAGCCAAGGGTCAGACACAGATACGCAGTATTTT.

This chain links TRBV6-6 with TRBJ2-5, with D tentatively TRBD2 (6 bases). The V gene lost 4 bases and the J gene lost 5 bases, with 11 bases spanning the gap. Germline loops: CDR1 MNHNY, CDR2 SVGAGI (reference sequence). CDR3 size: 13 residues. This CDR3 is CASSSGVRETQYF. The DNA for the CDR3 is TGTGCCAGCAGTTCGGGAGTACGGGAGACCCAGTACTTC.

The chain carries TRBV14 and TRBJ2-5; TRBD1 might be the D (6 bases). Trimming stripped 3 bases from V and 2 bases from J, with 13 bases between. Looked up from germline, CDR1 is SGHDN and CDR2 is FVKESK. The CDR3 runs 15 residues. This CDR3 is CASSQLRTDQETQYF. The CDR3 DNA reads TGTGCCAGCAGCCAGCTACGGACAGATCAAGAGACCCAGTACTTC.

The chain has TRBV2 and TRBJ1-6; D not certain. CDR1 and CDR2 (germline): SNHLY, FYNNEI. There are 13 residues in the CDR3. Trimming removed 4 bases at V and 4 bases at J, with 5 bases between. CDR3 in amino acids: CASSGPYNSPLHF. The CDR3, as DNA: TGTGCCAGCAGTGGGCCTTATAATTCACCCCTCCACTTT. Full variable domain (rest looked up from reference TRBV2 and TRBJ1-6): EPEVTQTPSHQVTQMGQEVILRCVPISNHLYFYWYRQILGQKVEFLVSFYNNEISEKSEIFDDQFSVERPDGSNFTLKIRSTKLEDSAMYFCASSGPYNSPLHFGNGTRLTVT.

This chain joins TRBV10-3 and TRBJ1-2; no clear D. The CDR3 runs 14 residues. Trimming removed 3 bases at V and 0 bases at J, with 8 bases between. From germline, CDR1 is ENHRY and CDR2 SYGVKD. The CDR3 region has the DNA TGTGCCATCAGTGAAAAACAGACTAACTATGGCTACACCTTC. Encoded protein: CAISEKQTNYGYTF.

J is TRBJ1-5 and V is TRBV19; TRBD1 agrees at 8 bases. In germline, CDR1 is LNHDA, CDR2 SQIVND (reference sequence). This CDR3 contains 15 residues. The V segment lost 5 bases and the J segment 4 bases; nucleotides outside the gene matches: 7. CDR3 loop: CASSPRTGLNQPQHF. In DNA form, the CDR3 reads TGTGCCAGTAGTCCGCGGACAGGGTTAAATCAGCCCCAGCATTTT.

The CDR3 loop is CASRFPRTGSYEQYF. Here the CDR3 DNA reads TGTGCCAGCAGATTCCCCCGGACAGGGTCCTACGAGCAGTACTTC. The J gene is TRBJ2-7, the V gene TRBV14; TRBD1 aligns across 8 bases. Germline trimming cut 6 bases from V and 1 base from J; bases unmatched to any gene: 8. The CDR3 is 15 amino acids. Germline CDR1 reads SGHDN; CDR2 reads FVKESK.

This rearrangement joins TRBV15 to TRBJ1-1; D is perhaps TRBD1 (5 bases). Germline V gene lookup returns CDR1 LNHNV and CDR2 YYDKDF (reference sequence). The CDR3 extends over 15 amino acids. Trimming stripped 0 bases from V and 1 base from J, with 9 bases between. The CDR3 region is CATSRDPDRNTEAFF. In DNA, the CDR3 is TGTGCCACCAGCAGAGATCCAGACAGGAACACTGAAGCTTTCTTT.